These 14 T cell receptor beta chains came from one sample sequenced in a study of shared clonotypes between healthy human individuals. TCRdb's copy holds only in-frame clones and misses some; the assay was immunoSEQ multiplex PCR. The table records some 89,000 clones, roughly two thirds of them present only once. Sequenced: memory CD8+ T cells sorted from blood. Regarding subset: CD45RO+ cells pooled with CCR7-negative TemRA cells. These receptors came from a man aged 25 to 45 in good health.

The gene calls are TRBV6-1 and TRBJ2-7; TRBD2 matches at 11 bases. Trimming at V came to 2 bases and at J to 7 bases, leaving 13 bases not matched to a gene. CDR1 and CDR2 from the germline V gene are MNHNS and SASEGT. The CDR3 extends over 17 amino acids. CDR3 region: CASSEPALAGGRREQYF. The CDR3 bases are TGTGCCAGCAGTGAACCCGCGCTAGCGGGAGGCAGACGGGAGCAGTACTTC.

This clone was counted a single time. In DNA form, the CDR3 reads TGTGCCAGCAGTGTTGGATTGGGGGGTAACTATGGCTACACCTTC. This codes for CASSVGLGGNYGYTF. This rearrangement joins TRBV25-1 to TRBJ1-2, with D maybe TRBD1 (5 bases). The CDR3 has 15 residues. Germline assignment: CDR1 MGHDK and CDR2 SYGVNS. V was trimmed by 4 bases and J by 1 base, leaving 13 bases between them.

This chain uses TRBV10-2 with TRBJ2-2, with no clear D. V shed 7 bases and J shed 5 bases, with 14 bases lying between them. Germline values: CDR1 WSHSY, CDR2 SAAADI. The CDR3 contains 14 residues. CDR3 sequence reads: CASTDLPRTGELFF. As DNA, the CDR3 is TGCGCCAGCACCGACTTACCAAGAACCGGGGAGCTGTTTTTT.

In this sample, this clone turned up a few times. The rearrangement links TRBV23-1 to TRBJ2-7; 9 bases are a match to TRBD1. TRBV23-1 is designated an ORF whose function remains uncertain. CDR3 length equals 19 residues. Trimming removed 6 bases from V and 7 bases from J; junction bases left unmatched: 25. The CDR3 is CASRKKGGRWVTGGWEQYF. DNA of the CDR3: TGCGCCAGCAGGAAAAAAGGTGGGAGGTGGGTCACAGGGGGCTGGGAGCAGTACTTC.

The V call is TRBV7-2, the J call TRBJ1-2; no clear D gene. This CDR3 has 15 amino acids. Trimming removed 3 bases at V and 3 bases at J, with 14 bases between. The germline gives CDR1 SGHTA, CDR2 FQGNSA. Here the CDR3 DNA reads TGTGCCAGCAGCTTGGCGCCCCCGGTAGACTATGGCTACACCTTC. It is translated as CASSLAPPVDYGYTF.

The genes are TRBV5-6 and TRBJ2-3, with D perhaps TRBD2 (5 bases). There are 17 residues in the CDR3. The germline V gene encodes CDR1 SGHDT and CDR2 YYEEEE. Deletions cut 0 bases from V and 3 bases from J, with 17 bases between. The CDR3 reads CASSLAGPGEPTDTQYF. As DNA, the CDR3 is TGTGCCAGCAGCTTGGCCGGGCCTGGGGAGCCGACAGATACGCAGTATTTT.

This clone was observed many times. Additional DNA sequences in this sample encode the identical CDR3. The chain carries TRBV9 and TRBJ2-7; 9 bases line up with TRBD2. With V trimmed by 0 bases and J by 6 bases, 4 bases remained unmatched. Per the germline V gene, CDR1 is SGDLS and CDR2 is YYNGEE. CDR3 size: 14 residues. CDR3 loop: CASSVEGLAGEQYF. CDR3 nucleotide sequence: TGTGCCAGCAGCGTAGAGGGACTAGCTGGCGAGCAGTACTTC. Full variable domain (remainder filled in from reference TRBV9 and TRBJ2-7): DSGVTQTPKHLITATGQRVTLRCSPRSGDLSVYWYQQSLDQGLQFLIQYYNGEERAKGNILERFSAQQFPDLHSELNLSSLELGDSALYFCASSVEGLAGEQYFGPGTRLTVT.

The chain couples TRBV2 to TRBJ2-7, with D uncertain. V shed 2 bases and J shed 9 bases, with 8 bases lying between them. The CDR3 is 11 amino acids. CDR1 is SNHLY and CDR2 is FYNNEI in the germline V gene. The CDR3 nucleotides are TGTGCCAGCAGTGAACGGCCGGTGCAGTACTTC. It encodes CASSERPVQYF.

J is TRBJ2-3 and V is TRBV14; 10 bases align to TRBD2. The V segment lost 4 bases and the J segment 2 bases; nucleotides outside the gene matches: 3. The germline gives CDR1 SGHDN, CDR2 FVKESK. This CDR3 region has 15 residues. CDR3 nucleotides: TGTGCCAGCAGCCGGACTAGCGGATACACAGATACGCAGTATTTT. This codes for CASSRTSGYTDTQYF.

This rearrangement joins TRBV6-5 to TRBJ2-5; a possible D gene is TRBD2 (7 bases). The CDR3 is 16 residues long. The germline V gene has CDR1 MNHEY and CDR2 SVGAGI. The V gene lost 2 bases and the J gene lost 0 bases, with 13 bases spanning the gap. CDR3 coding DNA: TGTGCCAGCAGTTACCCCGGGGAGGGGGACCAAGAGACCCAGTACTTC. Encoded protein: CASSYPGEGDQETQYF.

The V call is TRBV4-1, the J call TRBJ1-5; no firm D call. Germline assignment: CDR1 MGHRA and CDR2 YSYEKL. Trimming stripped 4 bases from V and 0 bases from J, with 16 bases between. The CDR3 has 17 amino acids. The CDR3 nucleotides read TGCGCCAGCAGCCCTGTCCCTGGGATATATAGCAATCAGCCCCAGCATTTT. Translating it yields CASSPVPGIYSNQPQHF.

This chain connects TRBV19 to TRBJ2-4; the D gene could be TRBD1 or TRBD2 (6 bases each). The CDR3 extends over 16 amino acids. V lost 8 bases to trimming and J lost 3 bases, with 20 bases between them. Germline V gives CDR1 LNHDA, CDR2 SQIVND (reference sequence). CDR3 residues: CASQRGVGFDKNIQYF. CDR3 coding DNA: TGTGCCAGTCAAAGGGGGGTAGGATTTGACAAAAACATTCAGTACTTC.

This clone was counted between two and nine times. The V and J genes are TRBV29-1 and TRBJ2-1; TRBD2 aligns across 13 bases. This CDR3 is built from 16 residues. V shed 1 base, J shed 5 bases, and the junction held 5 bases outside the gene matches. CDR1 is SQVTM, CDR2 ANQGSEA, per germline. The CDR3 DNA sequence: TGCAGCGTTGAAGGTTCCGGGACTAGCGGGAACAATGAGCAGTTCTTC. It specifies CSVEGSGTSGNNEQFF.

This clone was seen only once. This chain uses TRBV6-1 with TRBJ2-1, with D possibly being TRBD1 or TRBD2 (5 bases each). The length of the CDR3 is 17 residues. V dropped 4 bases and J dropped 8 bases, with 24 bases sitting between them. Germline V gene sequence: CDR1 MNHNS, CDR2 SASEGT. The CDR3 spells CASSGALLGTPSDEQFF. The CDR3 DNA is TGTGCCAGCAGTGGAGCCCTCCTCGGGACGCCAAGCGATGAGCAGTTCTTC.